The T cell receptor beta chain under discussion was sequenced for a study of glioma-infiltrating T cells after dendritic cell vaccination. Study information: Autologous tumor lysate was loaded overnight onto monocyte-derived dendritic cells grown seven days with IL-4 and GM-CSF.

Trimming pared 1 base from V and 1 base from J, leaving 7 bases between. The CDR3 is 14 residues long. Germline lookup yields CDR1 SEHNR and CDR2 FQNEAQ (reference sequence). Notes on the study in general: Few patients contributed both blood and tumor specimens.

The protocol was immunoSEQ multiplex PCR, while the TCRdb copy is restricted to in-frame clones and leaves out a portion. Of roughly 80,000 clones in the sample, roughly 91% were seen once. With regard to this clone: Its antigen remains unidentified.

Time point meaning: after dendritic cell vaccination, including at tumor progression/relapse. The sequenced sample was blood, obtained after dendritic cell vaccination. This chain uses TRBV7-9 with TRBJ1-1; unclear D gene. The receptor comes from a human donor with glioblastoma. The CDR3 coding sequence is TGTGCCAGCAGCTTAGAAGGGAGGAACACTGAAGCTTTCTTT. It specifies CASSLEGRNTEAFF.